Sequencing of this TCR beta chain was carried out in a study of cytomegalovirus exposure and HLA in healthy donors. Overall study context: Samples from HLA-typed donors yielded about 85 million unique TCRs in an early data release. Overall study findings and caveats: The majority of TCR sequences were rare, yet some public TCRs appeared in many donors. What TCR beta sequences reportedly achieved was accurate prediction of HLA-A and HLA-B alleles in most subjects. Researchers reported in a later analysis that a missense DCLRE1C variant was tied to TCR beta V- and J-gene trimming.

The PCR made use of 60 Vbeta and 13 Jbeta primers. The data were produced by immunoSEQ multiplex PCR, yet TCRdb's version contains in-frame clones alone and is incomplete. Of approximately 170,000 clones detected, around 83% appear once; the ten largest clones hold around 4.3%. Regarding this clone: The antigen remains undetermined.

The germline CDR1 and CDR2 sequences are LNHDA and SQIVND (reference sequence). The germline V and J ends were trimmed by 5 bases and 0 bases, with 12 bases remaining between them. The CDR3 length is 15 residues. Input material: PBMCs. The genes are TRBV19 and TRBJ2-3; no reliable D call. This sequence originates from a man in his fifties in good health and CMV-seropositive. CDR3 in amino acids: CASSSFWASTDTQYF. The CDR3 coding sequence is TGTGCCAGTAGTTCCTTTTGGGCTAGCACAGATACGCAGTATTTT.